This TCR beta chain came from a study of OX40 agonist ivuxolimab in advanced cancers. Across the whole study: Three dose-escalation patients had partial responses: one with hepatocellular carcinoma and two with cutaneous melanoma.

Study observations and caveats: With doses of 0.1-3.0 mg/kg, partial responders showed among the lowest clonal expansion. Dosing at 0.1 to 3.0 mg/kg was accompanied by clonal expansion of CD4+ and CD8+ blood T cells by week 6.

On this clone itself: The antigen is undetermined.

This table comes from immunoSEQ multiplex PCR, and its TCRdb copy is limited to in-frame clones, with some not included. Among about 42,000 clones listed, 70% to 90% were seen once. Sequencing was performed on CD4+ or CD8+ T cells sorted from blood, taken in a trial of the OX40 agonist ivuxolimab. The clonotype originates from an adult with an advanced solid tumor such as melanoma, head and neck, liver or kidney cancer.

The CDR3 protein is CASSQGTGVTEAFF. CDR3 nucleotide sequence: TGCGCCAGCAGCCAAGGAACAGGGGTGACTGAAGCTTTCTTT. This chain links TRBV4-1 with TRBJ1-1, with 7 positions matching TRBD1. The CDR3 contains 14 residues. The V segment lost 1 base and the J segment 5 bases; nucleotides outside the gene matches: 4. Germline V CDR1 and CDR2: MGHRA, YSYEKL.